This TCR beta chain originates from a study of blood T cell repertoires in COVID-19. Study as a whole: Whether acute or convalescent, the COVID-19 samples came from the United States, Italy and Spain. Sources were T cells, B-cell-depleted T cells, or PBMCs; the material itself was cDNA or gDNA.

Original processing methods: Amplification of reference gene primers was used by the study to estimate nucleated cell counts. Assay used: immunoSEQ multiplex PCR; TCRdb lists only in-frame clones, some missing. V, J and clone size reflect that table, while D and trimming were determined from the DNA. The table records roughly 140,000 clones, 70% to 90% of them present only once. The germline V and J ends were trimmed by 2 bases and 9 bases, with 11 bases remaining between them. Germline assignment: CDR1 MNHEY and CDR2 SVGAGI. The CDR3 contains 13 residues. This chain connects TRBV6-5 to TRBJ1-5; D remains ambiguous. Sequencing input: peripheral blood. This clonotype was sampled from a man aged 60 to 75 with active or convalescent COVID-19. The CDR3 bases are TGTGCCAGCAGTTACGAACGGGATCGGCCCCAGCATTTT. Protein product: CASSYERDRPQHF.